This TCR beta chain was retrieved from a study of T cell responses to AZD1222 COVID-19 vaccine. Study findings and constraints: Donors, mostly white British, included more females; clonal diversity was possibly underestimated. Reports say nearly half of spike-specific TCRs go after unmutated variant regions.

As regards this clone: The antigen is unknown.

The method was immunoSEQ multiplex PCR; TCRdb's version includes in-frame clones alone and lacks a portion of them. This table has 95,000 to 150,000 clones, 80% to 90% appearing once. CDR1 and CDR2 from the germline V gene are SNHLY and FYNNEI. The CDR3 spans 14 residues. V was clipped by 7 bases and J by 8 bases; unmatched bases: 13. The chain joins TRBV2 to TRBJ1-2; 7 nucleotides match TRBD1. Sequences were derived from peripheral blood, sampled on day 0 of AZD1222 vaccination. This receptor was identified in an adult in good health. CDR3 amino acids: CASMAAGGPRGYTF. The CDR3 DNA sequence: TGTGCCAGCATGGCGGCAGGGGGGCCGAGGGGCTACACCTTC.